The entry below describes one T cell receptor (beta chain). Germline-derived CDR1 and CDR2 are MDHEN and SYDVKM. V lost 4 bases to trimming and J lost 2 bases; unmatched junction nucleotides: 4. The CDR3 sequence is 14 residues long. Produced via immunoSEQ multiplex PCR; TCRdb's table is partial and in-frame only. The table includes about 210,000 clones, 80% to 90% detected once. The data were obtained in a study of blood T cell repertoires in COVID-19. Study-level background: The cDNA or gDNA used as material had been derived from T cells, B-cell-depleted T cells, or PBMCs.

Sequencing used peripheral blood. The source of this sequence is a woman between 50 and 59 years old with active or convalescent COVID-19. The chain couples TRBV28 to TRBJ1-2, with TRBD1 matching 7 bases. CDR3: CASSSTGANYGYTF. CDR3 DNA sequence: TGTGCCAGCAGTTCCACAGGGGCGAACTATGGCTACACCTTC.